Listed here is a single TCR beta chain. The sample belongs to a study of blood T cell repertoires in COVID-19. Overall study: Sites in the United States, Italy and Spain provided acute and convalescent COVID-19 samples. In each case, the material was cDNA or gDNA derived from T cells, B-cell-depleted T cells, or PBMCs.

The germline CDR1 and CDR2 sequences are SGHAT and FQNNGV. The CDR3 totals 15 residues. The V gene end was trimmed by 5 bases and the J gene end by 3 bases; junction bases not matched to a gene: 3. Study processing details: Reference gene primer amplification in the assay estimated nucleated cell counts. The repertoire was sequenced with immunoSEQ multiplex PCR; TCRdb's copy has only in-frame clones and lacks some. D and trimming were read from the DNA, whereas the V and J calls and clone size are those reported in that table. The data contain about 200,000 clones, about 85% of them seen just once; the ten biggest clones take up about 4.9%.

Source material: peripheral blood. The chain carries TRBV11-2 and TRBJ2-1; 11 bases line up with TRBD2. The sequence derives from a woman older than 75 with acute or convalescent COVID-19. The CDR3 sequence is CASSAGLAVYNEQFF. The CDR3 DNA reads as TGTGCCAGCAGCGCGGGACTAGCGGTCTACAATGAGCAGTTCTTC. Full variable domain (remainder filled in from reference TRBV11-2 and TRBJ2-1): EAGVAQSPRYKIIEKRQSVAFWCNPISGHATLYWYQQILGQGPKLLIQFQNNGVVDDSQLPKDRFSAERLKGVDSTLKIQPAKLEDSAVYLCASSAGLAVYNEQFFGPGTRLTVL.